This entry lists 9 T cell receptor beta chains sequenced from one sample in a study of human T cells and chemical hapten exposure. The time point is: pre-sensitization, week 0. Treatment given: therapeutic diphenylcyclopropenone sensitization with weekly scalp DPC. TCRdb called the RACE reads again in MiXCR, with one record for every CDR3 protein. The profile shows tens of thousands of distinct CDR3 sequences, around 12% of them singletons. This specimen consisted of whole blood, obtained in connection with sensitization to the hapten diphenylcyclopropenone (DPC). The receptors were sampled from a woman younger than 45 with alopecia areata. Some clones in this sample may be carry-over from other donors' samples.

This clonotype was seen many times. The chain links TRBV4-3 to TRBJ2-3, with D possibly being TRBD1 (5 bases). The germline CDR1 and CDR2 sequences are LGHNA and YSLEER. Deletions cut 4 bases from V and 9 bases from J, with 17 bases between. There are 14 residues in the CDR3. CDR3 amino acids: CASSPLADSSTQYF. The CDR3 coding sequence is TGCGCCAGCAGCCCTTTAGCTGACAGCAGCACGCAGTATTTT.

This clonotype was seen a handful of times. The V and J genes are TRBV6-5 and TRBJ1-2; TRBD1 matches 7 bases. CDR1 and CDR2 (germline): MNHEY, SVGAGI. The ends lost 6 bases at V and 1 base at J; junction bases unmatched: 5. The CDR3 runs 14 residues. In DNA, the CDR3 is TGTGCCAGCAGGGAAGCAGGGGGTAACTATGGCTACACCTTC. It is translated as CASREAGGNYGYTF.

V and J are TRBV20-1 and TRBJ2-7; 10 bases match TRBD1. Germline V lookup: CDR1 DFQATT, CDR2 SNEGSKA (reference sequence). The CDR3 has 15 amino acids. J lost 4 bases, V lost 0 bases, and 6 bases had no gene match. In DNA form, the CDR3 reads TGCAGTGCTAGAGATGTTGGACAGGGGGTGTACGAGCAGTACTTC. Protein product: CSARDVGQGVYEQYF.

The chain couples TRBV6-2 or TRBV6-3 to TRBJ1-5; 9 nucleotides line up with TRBD1. Germline CDR1 is MNHEY and CDR2 is SVGEGT. The J segment lost 1 base and the V segment lost 2 bases, leaving 12 bases of the junction unmatched. This CDR3 region has 19 residues. The CDR3 DNA is TGTGCCAGCAGTTACGGGGTCCTACAGGGGGCACGAAGCAATCAGCCCCAGCATTTT. Its protein is CASSYGVLQGARSNQPQHF.

This clonotype occurred once. J is TRBJ1-1 and V is TRBV28; 9 bases match TRBD1. V trimming: 8 bases; J trimming: 7 bases; junction bases outside the gene matches: 14. CDR1 MDHEN and CDR2 SYDVKM come from the germline V gene. This CDR3 is 15 amino acids long. The CDR3 coding sequence is TGTGCCAGCGGAGACTACAGGGGGCGCGAGGGTGAAGCTTTCTTT. The encoded protein is CASGDYRGREGEAFF.

This clonotype appeared many times. The chain is built from TRBV28 and TRBJ2-7; D might be TRBD1 (5 bases). The CDR3 is made up of 12 amino acids. V was shortened by 5 bases and J by 6 bases, with 11 bases between the two germline ends. Germline assignment: CDR1 MDHEN and CDR2 SYDVKM. CDR3 region: CASSPQGTEQYF. CDR3 coding DNA: TGTGCCAGCAGTCCTCAGGGTACCGAGCAGTACTTC.

The table lists this clonotype with many counts. The chain combines TRBV28 with TRBJ2-7; no reliable D call. Trimming took 6 bases from V and 4 from J, leaving 1 base between them. Germline CDR1 is MDHEN and CDR2 is SYDVKM. There are 9 residues in the CDR3. DNA of the CDR3: TGTGCCAGCAGGTACGAGCAGTACTTC. This translates into CASRYEQYF.

This clonotype was detected many times. The J gene is TRBJ2-2, the V gene TRBV4-3; 8 bases match TRBD2. V gave up 0 bases and J gave up 0 bases; unmatched junction bases: 6. This CDR3 has 18 residues. The germline gives CDR1 LGHNA, CDR2 YSLEER. This CDR3 reads CASSQDSSGWTNTGELFF. The CDR3 nucleotides are TGCGCCAGCAGCCAAGATTCTAGCGGGTGGACGAACACCGGGGAGCTGTTTTTT.

This clonotype was detected ten times or more. This rearrangement joins TRBV28 to TRBJ2-7; 7 positions agree with TRBD1. From germline, CDR1 is MDHEN and CDR2 SYDVKM. Losses at the gene ends were 3 bases for V and 0 bases for J; bases not matched to a gene: 5. The CDR3 spans 15 residues. Here the CDR3 reads CASSLTGQLSYEQYF. The CDR3 bases are TGTGCCAGCAGTTTGACGGGACAGCTCTCCTACGAGCAGTACTTC.